These 9 T cell receptor beta chains originate from one sample sequenced in a study of T cells in Graves' hyperthyroidism and ophthalmopathy. RNA transcripts gave rise to amplified TCR beta CDR3 regions. Initially, a first-round RT-PCR of the TCR CDR3 employed the HTBI primer set. TCRdb used MiXCR to reprocess the multiplex PCR reads, holding one entry per CDR3 protein. The table has 690,000 or so distinct CDR3 sequences, roughly a sixth seen once. The sequenced sample was blood. The receptor set was obtained from a woman aged 45-60 years with Graves' hyperthyroidism that later progressed to Graves' ophthalmopathy.

In this sample, this clonotype turned up a few times. V and J are TRBV12-3 or TRBV12-4 and TRBJ1-2; D remains unclear. This CDR3 region has 13 residues. Deletions cut 4 bases from V and 4 bases from J, with 10 bases between. CDR3 amino acids: CASSSNTLYGYTF. The CDR3, as DNA: TGTGCCAGCAGTTCGAACACGCTCTATGGCTACACCTTC.

There are a few counts of this clonotype. The DNA of the CDR3 is TGTGCCAGCAGTTTAAGAAGTGGATACGAGCAGTACTTC. Translation: CASSLRSGYEQYF. The chain couples TRBV27 to TRBJ2-7; D is unclear. Trimming took 2 bases from V and 4 from J, leaving 9 bases between them. Germline V gives CDR1 MNHEY, CDR2 SMNVEV (reference sequence). The CDR3 consists of 13 residues.

In this sample, this clonotype turned up a few times. The gene calls are TRBV6-2 or TRBV6-3 and TRBJ2-3; D remains ambiguous. This CDR3 is built from 13 residues. V was trimmed by 6 bases and J by 6 bases, leaving 13 bases between them. CDR1 is MNHEY and CDR2 is SVGEGT in the germline V gene. The CDR3 region has the DNA TGTGCCAGCAGCTCCGCGCGGCGCGATACGCAGTATTTT. The encoded protein is CASSSARRDTQYF.

This clonotype was seen many times. The chain is built from TRBV27 and TRBJ2-3; the D is unclear. The germline V and J ends were trimmed by 4 bases and 5 bases, with 4 bases remaining between them. From germline, CDR1 is MNHEY and CDR2 SMNVEV (reference sequence). CDR3 length: 11 residues. CDR3 sequence (DNA): TGTGCCAGCAGTTGGGGAGATACGCAGTATTTT. This codes for CASSWGDTQYF.

The chain joins TRBV20-1 to TRBJ1-2; D is ambiguous. Germline CDR1 and CDR2: DFQATT and SNEGSKA (reference sequence). The CDR3 runs to 11 residues. V gave up 6 bases and J gave up 6 bases, with 11 bases separating them. CDR3 DNA sequence: TGCAGTGCCAAATTGAGAAATGGCTACACCTTC. Protein: CSAKLRNGYTF.

Comment on this clonotype: A much larger clone lies one base from this, so it may be a read error. This rearrangement joins TRBV7-2 to TRBJ1-5; D not certain. Trimming took 6 bases from V and 0 from J, leaving 3 bases between them. The CDR3 loop spans 12 amino acids. Germline V gene sequence: CDR1 SGHTA, CDR2 FQGNSA. For the CDR3, the DNA is TGTGCCAGCAGACCTAGCAATCAGCCCCAGCATTTT. Translating it yields CASRPSNQPQHF.

This clonotype has a handful of counts. The chain couples TRBV18 to TRBJ1-5, with 7 bases fitting TRBD1. Losses at the gene ends were 2 bases for V and 3 bases for J; bases not matched to a gene: 4. The CDR3 loop spans 15 amino acids. Per the germline V gene, CDR1 is KGHSH and CDR2 is LQKENI. In nucleotides, the CDR3 is TGTGCCAGCTCACCAGGACAGGCCGACAATCAGCCCCAGCATTTT. Its translation: CASSPGQADNQPQHF.

This sequence joins TRBV12-3 or TRBV12-4 and TRBJ2-7; D call uncertain. Trimming pared 5 bases from V and 4 bases from J, leaving 9 bases between. There are 12 residues in the CDR3. The CDR3, as DNA: TGTGCCAGCAGTCGAATCGGGTACGAGCAGTACTTC. It encodes CASSRIGYEQYF.

V usage is TRBV18 and J usage is TRBJ1-2, with TRBD1 identical over 9 bases. The germline CDR1 and CDR2 sequences are KGHSH and LQKENI. The CDR3 spans 16 residues. Germline trimming cut 6 bases from V and 2 bases from J; bases unmatched to any gene: 10. CDR3 in amino acids: CASSRYTGGVNYGYTF. In DNA, the CDR3 is TGTGCCAGCTCCCGGTACACAGGGGGCGTAAACTATGGCTACACCTTC.